This passage covers 19 T cell receptor beta chains from one sample sequenced in a study of post-analysis software for immune sequencing data. Whole-study results and caveats: TRBV5-6, TRBV5-1 and TRBV20-1 belonged to a set of roughly 5 TRBV segments that were more frequent in patients than controls.

Libraries were made from TCR beta cDNA, and they carried unique molecular identifiers. TCRdb ran MiXCR on the PCR reads and lists one entry per CDR3 protein. Of approximately 260,000 distinct CDR3 sequences detected, around 34% appear once; the ten largest clones hold 4% to 5.5%. These receptors' antigens are unknown. Material: blood. These receptors were obtained from a girl aged 5-17 years with multiple sclerosis.

This clonotype was counted ten times or more. The chain joins TRBV29-1 to TRBJ1-1; possible D gene TRBD1, 6 bases. Germline-derived CDR1 and CDR2 are SQVTM and ANQGSEA. The CDR3 has 14 residues. The V end was cut by 6 bases, the J end by 7 bases, with 21 bases between. The CDR3 DNA reads TGCAGCGTAGTTATTGGGGGCGATACCGATGAAGCTTTCTTT. Its protein product is CSVVIGGDTDEAFF.

The rearrangement joins TRBV30 to TRBJ2-4, with D possibly being TRBD2 (7 bases). V lost 4 bases and J lost 9, with 16 bases in between. CDR3 length equals 13 residues. Germline V CDR1 and CDR2: GTSNPN, SVGIG (reference sequence). CDR3 nucleotide sequence: TGTGCCTGGAACCCCCGGGGAGGGGGCATTCAGTACTTC. Its protein is CAWNPRGGGIQYF.

This clonotype was seen once. A junction boundary mismatches the germline segment, possibly from a read error. This chain uses TRBV5-3 with TRBJ2-2; 10 bases fit TRBD1. TRBV5-3 is filed as an ORF, its function uncertain. The CDR3 runs to 17 residues. CDR3 in DNA: TGTGCCAGCAGCTTGACCGGGACAGGGGTTACCACCGGGGAGCGGTTTTTT. Protein sequence: CASSLTGTGVTTGERFF.

The sample holds many counts of this clonotype. The chain is built from TRBV20-1 and TRBJ1-5; D might be TRBD1 (5 bases). There are 13 residues in the CDR3. Germline CDR1 DFQATT, CDR2 SNEGSKA (reference sequence). V was trimmed by 3 bases and J by 5 bases, leaving 11 bases between them. CDR3 DNA sequence: TGCAGTGCTAGTGCCAGGGTCGATCAGCCCCAGCATTTT. It yields the protein CSASARVDQPQHF.

This clonotype was seen repeatedly, ten times or more. The rearrangement joins TRBV2 to TRBJ2-1, with 11 bases identical to TRBD2. Trimming at V came to 4 bases and at J to 7 bases, leaving 6 bases not matched to a gene. CDR1 is SNHLY and CDR2 is FYNNEI in the germline V gene. CDR3 length: 15 residues. CDR3 loop: CASSVGSGGANEQFF. The CDR3 DNA sequence: TGTGCCAGCAGTGTGGGTAGCGGGGGGGCGAATGAGCAGTTCTTC.

The chain recombines TRBV6-1 with TRBJ2-1, with D possibly matching TRBD2 (6 bases). The germline V and J ends were trimmed by 7 bases and 4 bases, with 11 bases remaining between them. This CDR3 region has 13 residues. Germline V gives CDR1 MNHNS, CDR2 SASEGT. CDR3 loop: CASTIAVYNEQFF. In DNA form, the CDR3 reads TGTGCCAGCACTATAGCGGTATACAATGAGCAGTTCTTC.

Turning to this clonotype: A junction end diverges from the germline sequence, so it may reflect a read error. The chain combines TRBV4-1 with TRBJ1-5; tentatively, D is TRBD1 (5 bases). CDR1 and CDR2 from the germline V gene are MGHRA and YSYEKL. The CDR3 runs 15 residues. The CDR3 coding sequence is TGCGCCAGCAGCCATCTGTGGGGCAGCAGTCAGTCCCAGCATTTT. Its protein product is CASSHLWGSSQSQHF.

Remarks on this clonotype: It may be a read error: a sequence one base away is much more abundant. V usage is TRBV25-1 and J usage is TRBJ1-5; maybe TRBD1 (6 bases). This CDR3 comprises 15 residues. Germline V gene data show CDR1 as MGHDK and CDR2 as SYGVNS. V was shortened by 5 bases and J by 9 bases, with 20 bases between the two germline ends. CDR3 in DNA: TGTGCCAGCAGTCTCTCTCCGGGACACACACGGCCCCAGCATTTT. Amino acid sequence: CASSLSPGHTRPQHF.

This clonotype was counted ten times or more. The chain is built from TRBV11-1 and TRBJ2-1; 13 bases fit TRBD2. Germline V CDR1 and CDR2: SGHAT, FQDESV (reference sequence). CDR3 size: 16 residues. Germline trimming cut 5 bases from V and 2 bases from J; bases unmatched to any gene: 3. In nucleotides, the CDR3 is TGTGCCAGCAGCCTTGGGACTAGCGGGACCTACAATGAGCAGTTCTTC. This gives the protein CASSLGTSGTYNEQFF.

This clonotype has at least ten counts. CDR3 residues: CASSTGTHGGKQFF. In DNA, the CDR3 is TGTGCCAGCAGCACCGGGACTCATGGGGGCAAGCAGTTCTTC. The rearrangement joins TRBV7-2 to TRBJ2-1, with D perhaps being TRBD1 or TRBD2 (6 bases each). The CDR3 runs 14 residues. V was clipped by 5 bases and J by 11 bases, with 19 bases between them. Germline CDR1 is SGHTA and CDR2 is FQGNSA.

This clonotype came up once. The J gene is TRBJ2-7, the V gene TRBV4-1; TRBD2 is a possible D gene (6 bases). The CDR3 runs to 15 residues. The V gene's germline CDR1 is MGHRA and CDR2 YSYEKL. V was shortened by 2 bases and J by 2 bases, with 13 bases between the two germline ends. The CDR3 DNA is TGCGCCAGCAGCCAAAGGCGGGGTGCTCCCTACGAGCAGTACTTC. Amino acid sequence: CASSQRRGAPYEQYF.

To note about this clonotype: This may be a read error, as it is one base from a much larger clone. The chain employs TRBV2 and TRBJ2-7; D gene ambiguous. The ends were cut back, 5 bases at V and 7 bases at J, with 15 bases in the middle. There are 13 residues in the CDR3. CDR1 and CDR2 from the germline V gene are SNHLY and FYNNEI. The CDR3 region is CASSPYLWDEQYF. The CDR3 DNA sequence: TGTGCCAGCAGTCCCTACTTGTGGGATGAGCAGTACTTC.

This chain links TRBV20-1 with TRBJ1-1; no clear D gene. The V end lost 0 bases, the J end lost 1 base, and 9 bases lay between the germline ends. The CDR3 sequence is 14 residues long. Germline lookup yields CDR1 DFQATT and CDR2 SNEGSKA (reference sequence). For the CDR3, the DNA is TGCAGTGCTAGAGATTTTAAAGGGAACACTGAAGCTTTCTTT. This gives the protein CSARDFKGNTEAFF.

The V and J genes are TRBV14 and TRBJ2-1; 10 positions agree with TRBD2. This CDR3 spans 16 amino acids. V dropped 1 base and J dropped 5; count of bases not matched to a gene: 5. Germline assignment: CDR1 SGHDN and CDR2 FVKESK. CDR3 loop: CASSQGGLAHHNEQFF. As DNA, the CDR3 is TGTGCCAGCAGCCAAGGGGGACTAGCGCACCACAATGAGCAGTTCTTC.

This chain uses TRBV29-1 with TRBJ2-3, with TRBD1 identical over 8 bases. Germline V CDR1 and CDR2: SQVTM, ANQGSEA. The CDR3 runs to 14 residues. Trimming took 4 bases from V and 4 from J; bases not matched to a gene: 7. CDR3 sequence (DNA): TGCAGCGTTGCGTTACAGGGGGGAGCAGATACGCAGTATTTT. Amino acid sequence: CSVALQGGADTQYF.

Many counts were recorded for this clonotype. The CDR3 region has the DNA TGTGCCAGCAGCCACGCCCAAGAGCAGTTCTTC. Residues: CASSHAQEQFF. This chain connects TRBV14 to TRBJ2-1; unclear D gene. Trimming removed 3 bases from V and 10 bases from J, with 7 bases in between. The germline V gene has CDR1 SGHDN and CDR2 FVKESK. There are 11 residues in the CDR3.

With regard to this clonotype: A much more abundant neighbour one base away suggests this may be a read error. The chain employs TRBV3-1 and TRBJ1-2; 9 bases align to TRBD1. The germline V gene encodes CDR1 LGHDT and CDR2 YNNKEL (reference sequence). This CDR3 has 16 residues. The CDR3 loop is CTSTQSGQGRSYGYTF. CDR3 sequence (DNA): TGTACCAGCACCCAAAGTGGACAGGGGCGAAGCTATGGCTACACCTTC.

The rearrangement joins TRBV20-1 to TRBJ1-2; D is undetermined. From germline, CDR1 is DFQATT and CDR2 SNEGSKA (reference sequence). CDR3 length: 10 amino acids. CDR3 residues: CSGRRDGYTF. CDR3 DNA: TGCAGCGGTCGACGGGATGGCTACACCTTC.

This clonotype was recorded many times. CDR3 nucleotide sequence: TGTGCCAGCCGCGAGGCTGAGCAGTTCTTC. It translates to CASREAEQFF. V is TRBV7-9 and J is TRBJ2-1; no clear D. Trimming pared 8 bases from V and 9 bases from J, leaving 8 bases between. Germline V gives CDR1 SEHNR, CDR2 FQNEAQ (reference sequence). CDR3 length: 10 residues.